This TCR beta chain was sequenced in a study of human T cells and chemical hapten exposure. Study information: Across the whole study, which lasted about 5.5 months, patients were given diphenylcyclopropenone on the scalp once a week. TCR yields per sample varied mostly from small pooled library volume differences.

In the library, unique molecular identifiers were attached to individual cDNA molecules. TCRdb processed the RACE reads anew with MiXCR; each CDR3 protein has one entry. The sample lists fewer than 100,000 distinct CDR3 sequences, around 10% occurring once. Study-wide points: Controls had significantly fewer large CDR3 similarity clusters than were formed by expanded TCRs.

This clonotype was seen only a few times. What it binds is not known. Regarding time point: patch test 2, 6 weeks after DPC sensitization. The treatment: therapeutic diphenylcyclopropenone sensitization with weekly scalp DPC. V was clipped by 4 bases and J by 1 base; unmatched bases: 3. The germline CDR1 and CDR2 sequences are MDHEN and SYDVKM. This CDR3 spans 14 amino acids. The sample here was whole blood, taken in connection with sensitization to the hapten diphenylcyclopropenone (DPC). This receptor was identified in a man between 18 and 35 years old with alopecia areata. Some clones in this sample may be carry-over from other donors' samples. The chain employs TRBV28 and TRBJ1-1; 7 nucleotides match TRBD1. The CDR3 region has the DNA TGTGCCAGCAGTTCGACAGGGTGGAACACTGAAGCTTTCTTT. Its protein product is CASSSTGWNTEAFF.